These T cell receptor beta chains were read from a single sample in a study of Graves' ophthalmopathy and Graves' hyperthyroidism. TCRdb reanalysed the multiplex PCR reads using MiXCR and keeps one entry per CDR3 protein. The data hold around 1.1 million distinct CDR3 sequences, with 35% to 40% observed a single time. Material for sequencing was peripheral blood or thyroid tissue (not recorded which). These receptors all stem from an adult man with Graves' hyperthyroidism. The CDR3 runs from the conserved cysteine through the conserved F or W. A D gene is named only where the DNA matches it firmly. Clone size is stated in some rows and not others, as once, few, many or a class when expanded.

d_call j_call v_call clone_size cdr3_nt cdr3_aa
- TRBJ2-5 TRBV14 many TGTGCCAGCAGCTCGTTAGGCGAAGAGACCCAGTACTTC CASSSLGEETQYF
TRBD1 TRBJ1-1 TRBV28 many TGTGCCAGCAGCCCGATGGGGACAGTGAGGAACACTGAAGCTTTCTTT CASSPMGTVRNTEAFF
- TRBJ1-1 TRBV9 many TGTGCCAGCAGCGTAGAGGGAATGCGGGGGACTGAAGCTTTCTTT CASSVEGMRGTEAFF
- TRBJ1-2 TRBV28 few TGTGCCAGCAGTTTGCAGGGGACCTACTATGGCTACACCTTC CASSLQGTYYGYTF
- TRBJ2-6 TRBV2 many TGTGCCAAGGCTGACTCTGGGGCCAACGTCCTGACTTTC CAKADSGANVLTF
- TRBJ2-7 TRBV29-1 - TGCAGCGTCCAGTTTTCCCAGGGAATTGGAGGATACGAGCAGTACTTC CSVQFSQGIGGYEQYF
- TRBJ2-5 TRBV7-2 - TGCGCCAGCAGCCAATATCCCCACAGTTCAGAGACCCAGTACTTC CASSQYPHSSETQYF
TRBD1 TRBJ1-4 TRBV6-6 many TGTGCCAGCAGTTTCCCCCACAGACAGGGTTCCGATGAAAAACTGTTTTTT CASSFPHRQGSDEKLFF
- TRBJ2-7 TRBV4-1 few TGTGCCAGCAGCCTCTCGGATGACTACGAGCAGTACTTC CASSLSDDYEQYF
- TRBJ2-5 TRBV11-2 many TGTGCCAGCAGGGCAGGGGGGATGGAGGAGACCCAGTACTTC CASRAGGMEETQYF
TRBD1 TRBJ2-7 TRBV4-1 many TGCGCCAGCAGCCAGCGACAGGGAGACTACGAGCAGTACTTC CASSQRQGDYEQYF
- TRBJ2-7 TRBV19 many TGTGCCAGTAGTATTCGACCCGGAGAGGCCTACGAGCAGTACTTC CASSIRPGEAYEQYF
- TRBJ1-1 TRBV5-1 few TGCGCCAGCAGCTTGAACTCAGTCACTTTCTTT CASSLNSVTFF
- TRBJ1-1 TRBV10-3 many TGTGCCATCAGTGAGGCAGGGAACACTGAAGCTTTCTTT CAISEAGNTEAFF
TRBD1 TRBJ2-5 TRBV5-8 many TGTGCCAGCAGCTCGGAGCTGAAGTGGGGACAGAGTCAAGAGACCCAGTACTTC CASSSELKWGQSQETQYF
- TRBJ2-5 TRBV20-1 few TGCAGTGAAAGGTCAGGGCCCCTAGAGACCCAGTACTTC CSERSGPLETQYF
TRBD1 TRBJ1-3 TRBV29-1 - TGCAGCCGGACAGGCTCTGGAAACACCATATATTTT CSRTGSGNTIYF
- TRBJ1-4 TRBV10-2 once TGCGCCAGCAGTGAGCCGGGCGGTCCGCGACTTGAAAAACTGTTTTTT CASSEPGGPRLEKLFF
- TRBJ2-7 TRBV7-8 few TGTGCCAGCAGCTTAGCAGTTAGGCTCGACGAGCAGTACTTC CASSLAVRLDEQYF
- TRBJ1-6 TRBV6-5 many TGTGCCAGCAGTTACTCGGAAGGGAGGGTCGGCTCACCCCTCCACTTT CASSYSEGRVGSPLHF
TRBD1 TRBJ2-7 TRBV28 once TGTGCCAGCAGATGGACCAGAACCGGGACAGGCTCCTACGAGCAGTACTTC CASRWTRTGTGSYEQYF
- TRBJ2-7 TRBV7-8 many TGTGCCAGCAGCTCCCTGGGAGGGGGCAACACCAACGAGCAGTACTTC CASSSLGGGNTNEQYF
- TRBJ2-5 TRBV19 many TGTGCCAGTAGTATTGAGGAGACCCAGTACTTC CASSIEETQYF
- TRBJ1-1 TRBV11-3 few TGTGCCAGCAGCTCTAACGGGGGGGACTCCACTGAAGCTTTCTTT CASSSNGGDSTEAFF
- TRBJ1-1 TRBV5-4 few TGTGCCAGCGGAAGTTTGGGGAGCCCCATTGAAGCTTTCTTT CASGSLGSPIEAFF
- TRBJ2-7 TRBV10-3 - TGTGCCATCAGTTCCCCTGAGGCAGGGAACTACGAGCAGTACTTC CAISSPEAGNYEQYF
- TRBJ2-7 TRBV7-2 - TGTGCCAGCAGTTTGAGGGCAGGGCTAGGCGAGCAGTACTTC CASSLRAGLGEQYF
- TRBJ2-7 TRBV11-2 few TGTGCCAGCAGCTTAGTGGACCCTGTCGAGCAGTACTTC CASSLVDPVEQYF
TRBD2 TRBJ2-7 TRBV6-6 - TGTGCCAGCAGTGTTAGCGGGAGTGGAACCTACGAGCAGTACTTC CASSVSGSGTYEQYF
- TRBJ1-2 TRBV10-3 - TGTGCCATCAGTGAATTGGAGAGAGCTAACTATGGCTACACCTTC CAISELERANYGYTF
- TRBJ1-6 TRBV7-8 - TGTGCCAGCAGCCTTGACCGGCCCTCCTATAATTCACCCCTCCACTTT CASSLDRPSYNSPLHF
- TRBJ1-1 TRBV9 - TGTGCCAGCAGCGTAGGGACTGCTACGAACACTGAAGCTTTCTTT CASSVGTATNTEAFF